This TCR beta chain was observed in a study of blood T cell repertoires in COVID-19. Study-level background: Both acute and convalescent COVID-19 samples were obtained from the United States, Italy and Spain.

Allocation to cohorts depended on clinical history reported by the participants. Some clones are missing from TCRdb's copy, which holds only in-frame ones; the method was immunoSEQ multiplex PCR. The data show about 440,000 clones, around 91% seen once. Deletions cut 7 bases from V and 2 bases from J, with 15 bases between. The CDR3 is made up of 15 amino acids. Germline V gene sequence: CDR1 LNHDA, CDR2 SQIVND (reference sequence). The source material was PBMCs or T cells enriched from blood (not recorded which). The V gene is TRBV19, the J gene TRBJ1-3; a possible D gene is TRBD1 (5 bases). This clonotype was sampled from a man aged 18 to 35 who had recovered from COVID-19. The CDR3 sequence: CASKLDTTTGNTIYF. CDR3 DNA sequence: TGTGCCAGTAAACTGGACACCACTACTGGAAACACCATATATTTT.